What follows is one TCR beta chain and its context. No antigen is known for it. No base quality information exists; no much larger clone differs at one position. Genomic DNA served as template for TCR beta VDJ combination and CDR3 sequence profiling. An Illumina HiSeq 2000 was the platform used for TCR repertoire sequencing. Regarding the original processing steps: Repertoire assessment relied on Simpson's diversity index, CDR3 size and DJ length profiles, and TRBV/TRBJ rearrangement plots. Whichever DNA sequence was most abundant in the deep sequencing data was defined as the immunodominant clone. CDR3 amino acid sequences were screened for sharing across subjects and were compared with published repertoires and the VDJdb database. TCRdb reworked the public reads: Q25 trimming with fastp, MiXCR clone assembly, productive beta chains retained. Each CDR3 protein appears once, grouped with its most common genes and DNA. The V and J calls and clone size come from TCRdb's table, not from the authors' own analysis. This sample comprises about half a million distinct CDR3 sequences, about a third of them detected only once. Together, the top ten hold nearly 0.85% of the sample.

These data come from a study of CD8+CD57+ T cells in acquired aplastic anemia (dated by TCRdb to 2016 to 2019). Background for the entire study: DNA extracted from sorted CD4+ and CD8+ cells had a mean of roughly 3.4 ug, with a range of roughly 0.18 to 27.4 ug. A CD8+CD57+ expansion meant a frequency higher than the mean frequency seen in healthy subjects. Overall study outcomes, separate from this receptor: Some 30 CD8+ CDR3 sequences were shared between patients and controls but appeared highly expressed in patients and within their immunodominant clones. Patients and healthy controls showed no significant difference in CD8+ Simpson's diversity (P=0.060).

The patients picked for sequencing were ones in whom flow cytometry had shown an expansion of CD8+CD57+ cells. Every patient had a diagnosis of severe acquired aplastic anemia based on International Study of Aplastic Anemia and Agranulocytosis and Camitta criteria. Patients had received no therapy at the time of blood sampling. The study deep-sequenced TCR repertoires of sorted CD4+ and CD8+ blood T cells from severe aplastic anemia patients and healthy subjects. Patients were enrolled in the USA under clinicaltrials.gov protocols 00001620, 01623167, 00001397, 00071045, 00081523 and 00961064. Ficoll-Paque density gradient centrifugation was used to isolate peripheral blood mononuclear cells. Before DNA extraction, CD4+ and CD8+ T cells were sorted by FACS or by magnetic beads. The TCR was taken from a human donor with aplastic anemia. What was sequenced was sorted CD4+, CD8+, or CD8+CD57+ T cells (not recorded which) from PBMCs.

The CDR3 loop reads CASSPGTGGAYEQYF. The DNA sequence reads TGTGCCAGTAGTCCCGGGACAGGGGGCGCCTACGAGCAGTACTTC. The chain is encoded by TRBV19 joined to TRBJ2-7; a stretch of 12 junction bases matches TRBD1. Germline trimming amounts to 5 bases on V and 2 bases on J, with 4 as the count of junction bases outside the gene matches. Per the germline V gene (reference sequence), LNHDA is the CDR1 and SQIVND is the CDR2. Inclusive of the bounding cysteine and phenylalanine, the CDR3 is 15 residues long. Just the 45-base CDR3 DNA is kept, in frame starting at base 1.